Shown below are 6 T cell receptor beta chains from a single sample sequenced in a study of CD8+ T cells in alopecia areata. Treatment: oral pan-JAK inhibitor, 5-10 mg twice daily. The sequencing template was cDNA reverse transcribed from extracted RNA. Libraries were prepared by immunoSEQ multiplex PCR; TCRdb keeps only in-frame clonotypes and omits some of them. Counted here are about 120,000 clones, 56% occurring once; the ten biggest clones make up approximately 3.6%. The material was CD4+ T cells sorted from blood, obtained at week 24, from a patient treated with tofacitinib. The receptors originated from a human donor with alopecia areata.

Remarks on this clone: The junction does not match germline at one end; this may be a read error. The same CDR3 is also encoded by other DNA sequences in this sample. This rearrangement joins TRBV25-1 to TRBJ1-1; no clear D gene. CDR3 length: 13 residues. Germline CDR1 MGHDK, CDR2 SYGVNS. The CDR3 region is CASSELQNTEAFF. The CDR3 nucleotides are TGCGCCAGCAGTGAATTGCAGAACACTGAAGCTTTCTTT.

The J gene is TRBJ1-1, the V gene TRBV29-1; no clear D. The germline V gene encodes CDR1 SQVTM and CDR2 ANQGSEA. This CDR3 spans 13 amino acids. V lost 7 bases, J lost 1 base, and 13 bases lay in between. The CDR3 bases are TGCAGCGCCCGGGAGGGCCCGAACACTGAAGCTTTCTTT. This codes for CSAREGPNTEAFF.

This clone was detected once. The chain employs TRBV9 and TRBJ2-3, with D maybe TRBD2 (6 bases). Trimming cost V 4 bases and J 6 bases, with 12 bases left between them. Germline-derived CDR1 and CDR2 are SGDLS and YYNGEE. The CDR3 consists of 13 residues. The CDR3 reads CASSWRREDTQYF. DNA of the CDR3: TGTGCCAGCAGCTGGCGACGGGAGGATACGCAGTATTTT.

This sequence joins TRBV29-1 and TRBJ1-1, with 11 bases identical to TRBD1. This CDR3 is built from 13 residues. The junction had 2 bases not matched to a gene; V was cut back by 7 bases and J by 1 base. CDR1 and CDR2 (germline): SQVTM, ANQGSEA. The CDR3 loop reads CSAGTGGNTEAFF. The CDR3 coding sequence is TGCAGCGCTGGGACAGGGGGGAACACTGAAGCTTTCTTT. Supplemented by reference TRBV29-1 and TRBJ1-1, the full variable domain reads SAVISQKPSRDICQRGTSLTIQCQVDSQVTMMFWYRQQPGQSLTLIATANQGSEATYESGFVIDKFPISRPNLTFSTLTVSNMSPEDSSIYLCSAGTGGNTEAFFGQGTRLTVV.

The rearrangement uses TRBV19 and TRBJ1-1; D gene uncertain. This CDR3 has 16 amino acids. V lost 7 bases to trimming and J lost 5 bases, with 23 bases between them. Germline V gene data show CDR1 as LNHDA and CDR2 as SQIVND (reference sequence). This chain's CDR3 is CASIPPIGGRQTEAFF. The CDR3 region has the DNA TGTGCCAGTATACCCCCGATAGGCGGTAGACAAACTGAAGCTTTCTTT.

This chain connects TRBV18 to TRBJ2-1, with TRBD1 matching 7 bases. V was clipped by 2 bases and J by 7 bases; unmatched bases: 8. Germline CDR1 reads KGHSH; CDR2 reads LQKENI. This CDR3 is 15 amino acids long. The CDR3 DNA is TGTGCCAGCTCACCAGATTATTCAGGGGGTAATGAGCAGTTCTTC. Its protein is CASSPDYSGGNEQFF.